These T cell receptor beta chains were read from a single sample in a study of read filtering for tumor transcriptome and immune sequencing. MiXCR was run by TCRdb on the reads, yielding one entry per CDR3 protein. The data contain over 45,000 distinct CDR3 sequences, approximately 19% of them seen just once; the ten biggest clones take up under 40%. Material: a population of CD138-negative cells sorted from bone marrow. Every receptor here comes from a donor at least 40 years old with multiple myeloma. Each CDR3 is given with its conserved first and last residue. Each record gives: clone size, V gene, D gene, J gene, CDR3 protein, CDR3 DNA. D genes are given only for firm matches. Clone size is not always given. Where it is, it says once, few, many or a class for expanded clones.

many,TRBV28,NA,TRBJ2-2,CASTEENTGELFF,TGTGCCAGTACGGAAGAGAACACCGGGGAGCTGTTTTTT
NA,TRBV27,NA,TRBJ2-5,CASSLQGQETQYF,TGTGCCAGCAGTTTACAGGGGCAAGAGACCCAGTACTTC
NA,TRBV19,NA,TRBJ2-3,CASSGVSVADTQYF,TGTGCCAGTAGTGGGGTGTCGGTCGCAGATACGCAGTATTTT
many,TRBV5-4,NA,TRBJ1-1,CASSSEQTEAFF,TGTGCCAGCAGCTCCGAGCAGACTGAAGCTTTCTTT
NA,TRBV10-3,NA,TRBJ2-3,CAISEIAGTDTRYF,TGTGCCATCAGTGAGATTGCGGGCACAGATACGCGGTATTTT
many,TRBV28,NA,TRBJ2-6,CASKPGGISGANVLTF,TGTGCCAGCAAGCCTGGGGGGATCTCTGGGGCCAACGTCCTGACTTTC
many,TRBV11-2,TRBD1,TRBJ2-3,CASSSWTGTDTQYF,TGTGCCAGCAGCTCCTGGACAGGGACAGATACGCAGTATTTT
NA,TRBV28,NA,TRBJ2-1,CASGFPISYNEQFF,TGCGCCAGCGGTTTTCCTATCTCCTACAATGAGCAGTTCTTC
many,TRBV29-1,TRBD2,TRBJ2-7,CSAASGPTNSYEQYF,TGCAGCGCCGCTAGCGGACCAACCAACTCCTACGAGCAGTACTTC
many,TRBV27,NA,TRBJ2-3,CASSFLTTDTQYF,TGTGCCAGCAGTTTTCTAACCACAGATACGCAGTATTTT
many,TRBV7-9,NA,TRBJ2-7,CASSSRDRSSYEQYF,TGTGCCAGCAGCTCCCGGGACCGCAGCTCCTACGAGCAGTACTTC
many,TRBV6-2/TRBV6-3,NA,TRBJ1-1,CASSSRPNTEAFF,TGTGCCAGCAGTTCCAGGCCGAACACTGAAGCTTTCTTT
few,TRBV29-1,NA,TRBJ1-1,CSARGLNTEAFF,TGCAGCGCCAGGGGACTGAACACTGAAGCTTTCTTT
few,TRBV7-9,TRBD2,TRBJ2-3,CASSPTTRGMSTDTQYF,TGTGCCAGCAGCCCGACGACGCGGGGGATGAGTACAGATACGCAGTATTTT
many,TRBV20-1,NA,TRBJ1-1,CSAATGNTEAFF,TGCAGTGCCGCGACAGGGAACACTGAAGCTTTCTTT
many,TRBV5-1,NA,TRBJ2-1,CASTYTGVSYNEQFF,TGCGCCAGCACCTATACGGGAGTTTCCTACAATGAGCAGTTCTTC
many,TRBV4-1,TRBD2,TRBJ2-7,CASSQSLAGRYEQYF,TGCGCCAGCAGCCAAAGCCTAGCGGGACGTTACGAGCAGTACTTC
NA,TRBV11-2,NA,TRBJ1-4,CASSSRAGTAFVTLFF,TGTGCCAGCTCCTCTCGTGCCGGGACTGCATTTGTAACGCTGTTTTTT
many,TRBV14,TRBD2,TRBJ2-3,CASSLPGLGTDTQYF,TGTGCCAGCAGTCTTCCGGGACTAGGGACAGATACGCAGTATTTT
many,TRBV29-1,NA,TRBJ2-2,CSAPKPGTGELFF,TGCAGCGCCCCCAAACCAGGGACCGGGGAGCTGTTTTTT
many,TRBV19,TRBD2,TRBJ2-1,CASSPNPASGRAHEQFF,TGTGCCAGTAGTCCCAACCCCGCCAGCGGGAGGGCTCACGAGCAGTTCTTC
few,TRBV5-6,NA,TRBJ2-5,CASSLAGRQETQYF,TGTGCCAGCAGCTTGGCCGGTCGTCAAGAGACCCAGTACTTC
many,TRBV5-4,NA,TRBJ2-7,CASSLHPGHGNYEQYF,TGTGCCAGCAGCCTCCATCCGGGACACGGAAACTACGAGCAGTACTTC
many,TRBV29-1,NA,TRBJ1-1,CSVGSGTLNTEAFF,TGCAGCGTGGGCTCCGGGACACTTAACACTGAAGCTTTCTTT
many,TRBV29-1,NA,TRBJ2-1,CSVEAGRGDEQFF,TGCAGCGTTGAAGCGGGACGAGGCGATGAGCAGTTCTTC
many,TRBV19,TRBD1,TRBJ2-7,CASRIGTGGSYEQYF,TGTGCCAGTAGGATAGGGACAGGGGGCTCCTACGAGCAGTACTTC
many,TRBV5-4,TRBD2,TRBJ2-7,CASSLLTSGYEQYF,TGTGCCAGCAGCTTGCTGACTAGCGGGTACGAGCAGTACTTC
many,TRBV18,TRBD2,TRBJ2-7,CASSSPRTSGSYEQYF,TGTGCCAGCTCAAGCCCTAGGACTAGCGGCTCCTACGAGCAGTACTTC
NA,TRBV3-1,NA,TRBJ2-5,CASSHYSEETQYF,TGTGCCAGCAGCCATTATAGCGAAGAGACCCAGTACTTC
many,TRBV19,NA,TRBJ2-1,CASMGAQGTSYNEQFF,TGTGCCAGTATGGGAGCCCAAGGGACCTCCTACAATGAGCAGTTCTTC
many,TRBV20-1,TRBD2,TRBJ2-7,CSARGAGGSYEQYF,TGCAGTGCTAGAGGAGCGGGAGGCTCCTACGAGCAGTACTTC
medium-sized,TRBV4-1,NA,TRBJ2-1,CASSQPRHRNEQFF,TGCGCCAGCAGCCAACCGCGGCACCGGAATGAGCAGTTCTTC
few,TRBV7-8,NA,TRBJ1-5,CASSLAGAGNQPQHF,TGTGCCAGCAGCTTAGCCGGGGCAGGGAATCAGCCCCAGCATTTT
many,TRBV28,TRBD1,TRBJ2-5,CASSSGTAASETQYF,TGTGCCAGCAGTTCAGGGACAGCAGCCAGTGAGACCCAGTACTTC
many,TRBV7-2,TRBD2,TRBJ2-7,CASSLAAGDAEQYF,TGTGCCAGCAGCTTAGCGGCGGGAGATGCCGAGCAGTACTTC
few,TRBV28,NA,TRBJ1-1,CASSKPGRPEGEAFF,TGTGCCAGCAGTAAACCCGGACGGCCAGAAGGGGAAGCTTTCTTT
many,TRBV29-1,NA,TRBJ1-1,CSVVGDSGFSPNEAFF,TGCAGCGTTGTCGGAGACAGCGGGTTTAGCCCCAATGAAGCTTTCTTT
many,TRBV10-3,TRBD2,TRBJ2-3,CAISEREGSTDTQYF,TGTGCCATCAGTGAGCGGGAGGGAAGCACAGATACGCAGTATTTT
few,TRBV10-3,NA,TRBJ1-2,CAIGGTNYGYTF,TGTGCCATCGGGGGAACTAACTATGGCTACACCTTC
many,TRBV28,NA,TRBJ2-1,CASSLEINEQFF,TGTGCCAGCAGTCTAGAGATCAATGAGCAGTTCTTC
many,TRBV4-2,NA,TRBJ2-2,CASSQASPRKLFF,TGTGCCAGCAGCCAAGCGTCTCCTCGTAAGCTGTTTTTT
many,TRBV20-1,TRBD2,TRBJ2-1,CSARAASGSPYNEQFF,TGCAGTGCTAGAGCGGCTAGCGGGAGCCCCTACAATGAGCAGTTCTTC
many,TRBV7-2,NA,TRBJ2-7,CASSLDPILIYEQYF,TGTGCCAGCAGCTTGGACCCAATACTCATCTACGAGCAGTACTTC
many,TRBV29-1,NA,TRBJ1-4,CSVEETGKKLFF,TGCAGCGTTGAAGAAACAGGGAAAAAACTGTTTTTT
many,TRBV28,NA,TRBJ2-7,CASSSVGLSSYEQYF,TGTGCCAGCAGTAGCGTGGGGTTAAGCTCCTACGAGCAGTACTTC
NA,TRBV12-5,TRBD2,TRBJ2-1,CASGLVQGAGTSGGARLEQFF,TGTGCTAGTGGTTTGGTGCAGGGGGCTGGGACTAGCGGGGGGGCCCGTCTTGAGCAGTTCTTC
few,TRBV5-1,NA,TRBJ2-6,CASSFSHNAPGANVLTF,TGCGCCAGCAGCTTCTCACACAACGCGCCTGGGGCCAACGTCCTGACTTTC
many,TRBV28,NA,TRBJ2-3,CASSFQTDTQYF,TGTGCCAGCAGTTTCCAGACAGATACGCAGTATTTT
many,TRBV28,TRBD2,TRBJ2-3,CASRDIAGGTDTQYF,TGTGCCAGCAGGGATATAGCGGGAGGCACAGATACGCAGTATTTT
NA,TRBV28,NA,TRBJ2-5,CDSSPTWGPDWLGETQYF,TGTGACAGCAGTCCGACCTGGGGCCCGGATTGGCTTGGGGAGACCCAGTACTTC
many,TRBV3-1,NA,TRBJ2-3,CASSQEVAVTDTQYF,TGTGCCAGCAGCCAAGAGGTGGCAGTCACAGATACGCAGTATTTT
many,TRBV24-1,TRBD2,TRBJ2-5,CATSGRLAGDRETQYF,TGTGCCACCAGTGGCCGACTAGCGGGAGACAGAGAGACCCAGTACTTC